Listed below are T cell receptor beta chains from one sample, sequenced in a study of blood T cell repertoires in COVID-19. Data came from immunoSEQ multiplex PCR; TCRdb stores just in-frame clones and leaves some out. The data show about 170,000 clones, approximately 83% seen once. Material for sequencing was peripheral blood. The receptors were sampled from a man between 65 and 85 years old with active or convalescent COVID-19. Both conserved end residues are part of each CDR3. The order of the fields is clone size, CDR3 length, V gene, CDR3 protein. The listing skips clone size in some rows; elsewhere it reads once, few, many or a size class.

>.|14|TRBV6-2/TRBV6-3
CASSRGQMNTEAFF
>.|14|TRBV6-1
CASSDWGVRETQYF
>.|13|TRBV6-6
CASSPEIVTEAFF
>.|15|TRBV7-6
CASSLVAGIQETQYF
>.|13|TRBV19
CASTSDRYTEAFF
>.|13|TRBV11-2
CASSLDRGDTQYF
>.|14|TRBV7-8
CASSSTRGSEKLFF
>.|16|TRBV5-6
CASSIVGQLANYGYTF
>.|15|TRBV12-5
CASGLKTADWAEAFF
>.|14|TRBV7-9
CASSPRDRDNEQFF
>once|15|TRBV19
CASSMRGEVGYEQYF
>few|16|TRBV24-1
CATSDPGTSGTDTQYF
>.|19|TRBV4-1
CASSQGPQPSGRAGETQYF
>.|14|TRBV14
CASSTPGQLYGYTF